The clone carrying this TCR beta chain has only one observation. Its antigen is unknown. These data belong to a study of regulatory and conventional T cells in RAG deficiency. Libraries were prepared by immunoSEQ multiplex PCR; TCRdb keeps only in-frame clonotypes and omits some of them. The table lists tens of thousands of clones, about nine tenths of them singletons, with over 0.7% in the top ten. The V end was cut by 1 base, the J end by 6 bases, with 11 bases between. This CDR3 region has 14 residues. CDR1 and CDR2 from the germline V gene are SGHNT and YENEEA. Notes on the study in general: Shorter CDR3s in all patient subsets; >85% Treg-Tconv overlap in Omenn. Other subsets showed roughly 9.9-fold reductions, but Treg unique TCR beta sequences fell about 100-fold in these patients. Shannon entropy fell and Simpson indices rose in RAG-deficient patients.

The sorted regulatory T cells were CD4+, CD25-high and CD127-low, with genomic DNA sequenced. The sample also formed part of further work on regulatory T cells. This second report adds: The primer mix had 52 TRBV and 13 TRBJ primers.

The receptor's source is a human donor in good health. The specimen was Tregs sorted from blood. This chain connects TRBV11-3 to TRBJ2-3; D is possibly TRBD2 (6 bases). Here the CDR3 reads CASSLGGTSDTQYF. The DNA for the CDR3 is TGTGCCAGCAGCTTAGGGGGGACTTCTGATACGCAGTATTTT.